This TCR beta chain is from a study of T-cell memory formation after mild COVID-19. Turning to the study itself: Clusters of TCRs were largely donor specific.

Notes on the study in general: Some clones that responded turned up in pre-infection memory, which suggests that cross-reactive memory joined in. A second wave of clones peaked on day 37, and their SARS-CoV-2 specificity went unconfirmed. Among CD4+ contracting clones, most were CM and EM, and CD8+ ones EMRA.

The CDR3 has 19 residues. V gave up 2 bases and J gave up 2 bases, with 19 bases separating them. Looked up from germline, CDR1 is KGHSH and CDR2 is LQKENI. Concerning this clonotype itself: Its specificity is not known.

TCRdb reprocessed the 5' RACE reads via MiXCR and lists one record per CDR3 protein. Here the sample spans approximately 300,000 distinct CDR3 sequences, approximately 8.4% being singletons. The chain couples TRBV18 to TRBJ2-6; D perhaps matches TRBD2 (5 bases). This clonotype was sampled from a man younger than 35 who had mild COVID-19 (a few samples of this study predate the infection). Cell type and time point are not known. The specimen was PBMCs or a T cell subset sorted from them (not recorded which). The CDR3 nucleotides are TGTGCCAGCTCACCAGTGAGTGGAGGCTTCTCAGCTGGGGCCAACGTCCTGACTTTC. This gives the protein CASSPVSGGFSAGANVLTF.